The 12 T cell receptor beta chains below were found in one sample sequenced in a study of CD8 T cells in Susac syndrome. With random hexamers, 0.5 to 1 ug RNA was reverse transcribed. MiXCR, applied by TCRdb to the immunoSEQ multiplex PCR reads, yields one record per CDR3 protein. Of 65,000 to 85,000 distinct CDR3 sequences in the sample, 90% to 95% were seen once. Source material: CD8+ T cells from PBMCs. The origin of the receptors is a human donor with Susac syndrome.

CDR3 nucleotides: TGTGCCAGCAGCTCCCATGCAGTGAACACTGAAGCTTTCTTT. Protein product: CASSSHAVNTEAFF. V gene TRBV7-9 combines with J gene TRBJ1-1, with D uncertain. The CDR3 is 14 residues long. V lost 4 bases to trimming and J lost 0 bases, with 9 bases between them. Germline V gene sequence: CDR1 SEHNR, CDR2 FQNEAQ (reference sequence). Drawing the rest from reference TRBV7-9 and TRBJ1-1, the complete variable domain is DTGVSQNPRHKITKRGQNVTFRCDPISEHNRLYWYRQTLGQGPEFLTYFQNEAQLEKSRLLSDRFSAERPKGSFSTLEIQRTEQGDSAMYLCASSSHAVNTEAFFGQGTRLTVV.

This clonotype was picked up one time. The chain combines TRBV19 with TRBJ2-3; D is ambiguous. The germline V gene encodes CDR1 LNHDA and CDR2 SQIVND (reference sequence). V was cut by 5 bases and J by 2 bases, with 14 bases left in between. The CDR3 has 15 residues. The CDR3 loop is CASSSRHLATDTQYF. CDR3 bases: TGTGCCAGTAGTTCCAGACACTTAGCCACAGATACGCAGTATTTT.

This chain links TRBV20-1 with TRBJ1-4; TRBD1 matches 10 bases. V trimming: 3 bases; J trimming: 6 bases; junction bases outside the gene matches: 7. This CDR3 is 15 amino acids long. Germline assignment: CDR1 DFQATT and CDR2 SNEGSKA (reference sequence). The CDR3: CSASFPGQGYEKLFF. CDR3 nucleotides: TGCAGTGCTAGTTTTCCGGGACAGGGGTATGAAAAACTGTTTTTT.

The chain recombines TRBV20-1 with TRBJ1-2; no clear D. Germline values: CDR1 DFQATT, CDR2 SNEGSKA (reference sequence). With 3 bases removed from V and 1 base from J, the gap between germline ends came to 9 bases. The length of the CDR3 is 13 residues. CDR3 in DNA: TGCAGTGCTAGGCAAGACCTTAACTATGGCTACACCTTC. This gives the protein CSARQDLNYGYTF.

The CDR3 DNA reads TGTGCCAGCAGTGACCTTCATCAGAGTTCTGGAAACACCATATATTTT. Translating gives CASSDLHQSSGNTIYF. V is TRBV6-1 and J is TRBJ1-3, with unresolved D. V was clipped by 3 bases and J by 1 base, with 13 bases between them. The germline gives CDR1 MNHNS, CDR2 SASEGT. The CDR3 consists of 16 residues.

The V call is TRBV12-3 or TRBV12-4, the J call TRBJ2-3; D assignment may be TRBD1 or TRBD2 (5 bases each). Trimming cost V 7 bases and J 2 bases, with 13 bases left between them. The CDR3 is made up of 14 amino acids. The CDR3 DNA reads as TGTGCCAGCACCGACCCAGGGACCACAGATACGCAGTATTTT. Translating gives CASTDPGTTDTQYF.

This clonotype was detected only once. The chain couples TRBV2 to TRBJ2-2; 7 nucleotides align to TRBD1. V was pared by 5 bases and J by 0 bases, with 6 bases of the junction left unmatched. The germline V gene has CDR1 SNHLY and CDR2 FYNNEI. The CDR3 is 16 residues long. The CDR3 nucleotides are TGTGCCAGCAGTATGTCGACAGGGTCGAACACCGGGGAGCTGTTTTTT. Amino acids: CASSMSTGSNTGELFF.

The chain employs TRBV12-3 or TRBV12-4 and TRBJ1-2; 8 nucleotides agree with TRBD1. J was trimmed by 5 bases and V by 4 bases; bases with no gene match: 6. The CDR3 runs to 14 residues. The DNA of the CDR3 is TGTGCCAGCAGTTCCCCCCAGGGGGCTTATGGCTACACCTTC. Encoded protein: CASSSPQGAYGYTF.

The chain employs TRBV6-1 and TRBJ2-5, with D unresolved. Germline-derived CDR1 and CDR2 are MNHNS and SASEGT. The CDR3 runs to 13 residues. V was cut by 4 bases and J by 5 bases, with 11 bases left in between. The CDR3 nucleotides read TGTGCCAGCAGTGCCCGGGTAGGGGAGACCCAGTACTTC. It yields the protein CASSARVGETQYF.

CDR3 DNA sequence: TGTGCCATCAGTGGGGGGACAGATAGCACAGATACGCAGTATTTT. It translates to CAISGGTDSTDTQYF. The chain joins TRBV10-3 to TRBJ2-3; TRBD1 matches 7 bases. CDR1 is ENHRY, CDR2 SYGVKD, per germline. Germline trimming cut 4 bases from V and 0 bases from J; bases unmatched to any gene: 4. This CDR3 region has 15 residues.

CDR3 in DNA: TGTGCCAGCAGGACAGGGGAGGCGGACACCGGGGAGCTGTTTTTT. Its protein is CASRTGEADTGELFF. The chain joins TRBV28 to TRBJ2-2; 8 nucleotides align to TRBD1. CDR1 MDHEN and CDR2 SYDVKM come from the germline V gene. V gave up 6 bases and J gave up 3 bases; unmatched junction bases: 6. The CDR3 loop spans 15 amino acids.

The chain uses TRBV19 and TRBJ1-1, with 7 positions matching TRBD1. The CDR3 contains 15 residues. Per the germline V gene, CDR1 is LNHDA and CDR2 is SQIVND (reference sequence). The V segment lost 4 bases and the J segment 0 bases; nucleotides outside the gene matches: 5. CDR3 protein: CASSTFRGMNTEAFF. For the CDR3, the DNA is TGTGCCAGTAGTACCTTCAGGGGGATGAACACTGAAGCTTTCTTT.